This T cell receptor (beta chain) was identified in a study of T cell responses to AZD1222 COVID-19 vaccine. In germline, CDR1 is SQVTM, CDR2 ANQGSEA. This CDR3 comprises 12 residues. Trimming shortened V by 4 bases and J by 4 bases, and 9 bases separated the two germline ends. Sequencing used immunoSEQ multiplex PCR; TCRdb keeps in-frame clones, though not all of them. The sample lists over 150,000 clones, around 90% occurring once. A word on this clone: Its antigen is as yet unknown.

General observations from the study: Only after the peak T cell response were repertoires sampled.

This chain links TRBV29-1 with TRBJ2-3; D remains unclear. This material consisted of peripheral blood, taken on day 0 of AZD1222 vaccination. The receptor comes from an adult in good health. CDR3 amino acids: CSVALPPDTQYF. CDR3 DNA: TGCAGCGTTGCCCTACCACCAGATACGCAGTATTTT.